The 15 T cell receptor beta chains below were found in one sample sequenced in a study of T cells in Graves' hyperthyroidism and ophthalmopathy. Template material for amplifying TCR beta CDR3 regions consisted of RNA transcripts. RT-PCR in the first round (using the HTBI primer set) targeted the TCR CDR3. One entry per CDR3 protein, called by TCRdb with MiXCR from the multiplex PCR reads. The sample carries 130,000 or so distinct CDR3 sequences, 22% recorded once. Sequenced sample: blood. These receptor sequences come from a woman in her fifties or sixties with Graves' hyperthyroidism that later progressed to Graves' ophthalmopathy.

This sequence joins TRBV19 and TRBJ1-4; D call uncertain. The V end was cut by 3 bases, the J end by 0 bases, with 14 bases between. This CDR3 has 17 residues. Germline V CDR1 and CDR2: LNHDA, SQIVND (reference sequence). The CDR3 sequence is CASSILRQVATNEKLFF. In DNA, the CDR3 is TGTGCCAGTAGTATCCTCCGACAAGTCGCAACTAATGAAAAACTGTTTTTT.

This clonotype was found many times. The rearrangement links TRBV2 to TRBJ2-3; 8 bases align to TRBD1. V lost 8 bases, J lost 2 bases, and 6 bases stayed unmatched. This CDR3 is built from 14 residues. The V gene's germline CDR1 is SNHLY and CDR2 FYNNEI. The chain's CDR3 is CASVTGGYTDTQYF. Here the CDR3 DNA reads TGTGCCAGCGTAACAGGGGGTTACACAGATACGCAGTATTTT.

In its sample, this clonotype was seen a few times. The V and J genes are TRBV12-3 or TRBV12-4 and TRBJ2-1, with 8 bases fitting TRBD1. This CDR3 has 16 residues. J gave up 1 base and V 6 bases, and 8 bases lay outside the gene matches. DNA for the CDR3: TGTGCCAGCAGAACAGACAGGGGTTCATCCTACAATGAGCAGTTCTTC. Amino acid sequence: CASRTDRGSSYNEQFF.

There are many counts of this clonotype. J is TRBJ2-5 and V is TRBV11-2; 8 bases line up with TRBD1. Per germline, CDR1 SGHAT and CDR2 FQNNGV. The CDR3 sequence is 16 residues long. Germline trimming cut 5 bases from V and 5 bases from J; bases unmatched to any gene: 13. CDR3 nucleotide sequence: TGTGCCAGCAGCGCCACAGCAGGGGGCGCTTACGAGACCCAGTACTTC. Translating gives CASSATAGGAYETQYF.

This clonotype was observed a handful of times. The chain carries TRBV15 and TRBJ2-7; 8 bases agree with TRBD1. Germline loops: CDR1 LNHNV, CDR2 YYDKDF (reference sequence). V gave up 0 bases and J gave up 4 bases; unmatched junction bases: 11. The CDR3 has 17 amino acids. The CDR3 loop is CATSRDLAGGKGYEQYF. CDR3 nucleotide sequence: TGTGCCACCAGCAGAGATCTCGCAGGGGGCAAAGGTTACGAGCAGTACTTC.

This clonotype has at least ten counts. The chain employs TRBV27 and TRBJ2-2; no clear D. CDR1 is MNHEY, CDR2 SMNVEV, per germline (reference sequence). CDR3 length: 13 amino acids. Trimming took off 2 bases at V and 5 bases at J, with 6 bases between the two ends. CDR3 bases: TGTGCCAGCAGTTTAAGACTTACCGGGGAGCTGTTTTTT. Its protein product is CASSLRLTGELFF.

This clonotype appeared many times. J is TRBJ2-1 and V is TRBV5-1, with TRBD1 matching 8 bases. This CDR3 has 16 amino acids. J gave up 6 bases and V 1 base, and 9 bases lay outside the gene matches. Per germline, CDR1 SGHRS and CDR2 YFSETQ. The CDR3 here is CASSLNGQGAGNEQFF. CDR3 nucleotide sequence: TGCGCCAGCAGCTTGAATGGGCAGGGGGCAGGCAATGAGCAGTTCTTC.

V and J are TRBV28 and TRBJ1-1; D call uncertain. The V gene lost 6 bases and the J gene lost 3 bases, with 8 bases spanning the gap. This CDR3 has 12 residues. Per germline, CDR1 MDHEN and CDR2 SYDVKM. CDR3 nucleotides: TGTGCCAGCAGAACAGCGCACACTGAAGCTTTCTTT. This translates into CASRTAHTEAFF. Based on the CDR3 plus reference TRBV28 and TRBJ1-1, the full variable domain is DVKVTQSSRYLVKRTGEKVFLECVQDMDHENMFWYRQDPGLGLRLIYFSYDVKMKEKGDIPEGYSVSREKKERFSLILESASTNQTSMYLCASRTAHTEAFFGQGTRLTVV.

This clonotype has ten or more counts. The rearrangement uses TRBV2 and TRBJ2-5; the match to TRBD2 covers 7 bases. Germline assignment: CDR1 SNHLY and CDR2 FYNNEI. CDR3 length: 15 residues. J was trimmed by 3 bases and V by 4 bases; bases with no gene match: 8. The CDR3 bases are TGTGCCAGCAGTGTAGCGGGCCGGAGGGAAGAGACCCAGTACTTC. This encodes CASSVAGRREETQYF.

In its sample, this clonotype was seen a few times. The chain has TRBV19 and TRBJ2-1; no firm D call. The CDR3 loop spans 15 amino acids. Trimming removed 2 bases from V and 4 bases from J, with 12 bases in between. Germline V gene sequence: CDR1 LNHDA, CDR2 SQIVND (reference sequence). In nucleotides, the CDR3 is TGTGCCAGTAGTATACCCCGGGCCCTGTACAATGAGCAGTTCTTC. This gives the protein CASSIPRALYNEQFF. The whole variable domain, remainder taken from reference TRBV19 and TRBJ2-1, is DGGITQSPKYLFRKEGQNVTLSCEQNLNHDAMYWYRQDPGQGLRLIYYSQIVNDFQKGDIAEGYSVSREKKESFPLTVTSAQKNPTAFYLCASSIPRALYNEQFFGPGTRLTVL.

The chain uses TRBV29-1 and TRBJ1-2, with D hard to call. The CDR3 totals 12 residues. Trimming cost V 4 bases and J 13 bases, with 19 bases left between them. CDR1 SQVTM and CDR2 ANQGSEA come from the germline V gene. In DNA form, the CDR3 reads TGCAGCGTTGTCCCGGGGTTTGATGTGGCCACCTTC. Protein sequence: CSVVPGFDVATF.

This chain links TRBV25-1 with TRBJ2-7, with D unclear. CDR1 MGHDK and CDR2 SYGVNS come from the germline V gene. The CDR3 sequence is 13 residues long. Trimming cost V 2 bases and J 5 bases, with 10 bases left between them. CDR3 protein: CASSEDGWDEQYF. CDR3 sequence (DNA): TGTGCCAGCAGTGAAGACGGGTGGGACGAGCAGTACTTC.

The chain joins TRBV27 to TRBJ1-2; a weak D match, TRBD1 (5 bases). The V end was cut by 7 bases, the J end by 5 bases, with 14 bases between. Per the germline V gene, CDR1 is MNHEY and CDR2 is SMNVEV (reference sequence). The CDR3 contains 13 residues. The CDR3 DNA follows: TGTGCCAGCATAGATAGGGGACGGTATGGCTACACCTTC. Protein sequence: CASIDRGRYGYTF.

CDR3 sequence: CASTHQSEKLFF. The CDR3 DNA sequence: TGTGCCAGCACCCATCAGTCTGAAAAACTGTTTTTT. The genes are TRBV28 and TRBJ1-4; D unclear. The CDR3 contains 12 residues. Trimming shortened V by 7 bases and J by 7 bases, and 10 bases separated the two germline ends. The V gene's germline CDR1 is MDHEN and CDR2 SYDVKM.

This clonotype was counted ten times or more. The chain has TRBV7-2 and TRBJ2-7; D perhaps matches TRBD1 (7 bases). The CDR3 has 16 amino acids. The V end was cut by 2 bases, the J end by 3 bases, with 17 bases between. Germline V lookup: CDR1 SGHTA, CDR2 FQGNSA. This chain's CDR3 is CASSLNWRGRFYEQYF. In DNA, the CDR3 is TGTGCCAGCAGCTTAAACTGGAGGGGGCGCTTCTACGAGCAGTACTTC. The variable domain in full, completed from reference TRBV7-2 and TRBJ2-7, reads GAGVSQSPSNKVTEKGKDVELRCDPISGHTALYWYRQSLGQGLEFLIYFQGNSAPDKSGLPSDRFSAERTGGSVSTLTIQRTQQEDSAVYLCASSLNWRGRFYEQYFGPGTRLTVT.